A single T cell receptor beta chain is shown here with its context. The sample comes from a study of T cells expressing NK-cell markers. Study-level information: The study drew TCR beta repertoires from sorted CD3+CD56+NKG2C+, CD3+CD56+NKG2C- and CD3+CD56-NKG2C+ T cells. Seven HCMV-seropositive donors and one seronegative donor made up the eight sequenced donors.

CDR3 length: 15 amino acids. Per germline, CDR1 SNHLY and CDR2 FYNNEI. TCRdb re-called the 5' RACE reads and shows each CDR3 protein once, DNA omitted. The sample has fewer than 200,000 distinct CDR3 sequences, and its top ten clones hold 18%. The sequence derives from a woman aged 18 to 75 in good health. The sample comprised blood T cells: a sorted CD56 or NKG2C T cell subset, CD4+ or CD8+ T cells, or bulk PBMC T cells (not recorded which). The chain carries TRBV2 and TRBJ2-1; TCRdb returns TRBD2, unconfirmable since there is no DNA. The CDR3 is CASSELAGGHNEQFF.